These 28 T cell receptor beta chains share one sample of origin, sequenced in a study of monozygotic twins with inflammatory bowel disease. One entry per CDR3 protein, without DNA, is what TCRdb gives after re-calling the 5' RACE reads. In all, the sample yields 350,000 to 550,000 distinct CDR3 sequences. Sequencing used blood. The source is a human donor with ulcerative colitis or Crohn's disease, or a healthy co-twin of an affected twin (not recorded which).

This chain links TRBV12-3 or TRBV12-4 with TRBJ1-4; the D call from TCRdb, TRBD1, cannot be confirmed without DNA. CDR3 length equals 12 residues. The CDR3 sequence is CASNLQQGSLFF.

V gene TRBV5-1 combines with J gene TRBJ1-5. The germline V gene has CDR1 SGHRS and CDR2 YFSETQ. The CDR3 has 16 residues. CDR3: CASSLEASESNQPQHF.

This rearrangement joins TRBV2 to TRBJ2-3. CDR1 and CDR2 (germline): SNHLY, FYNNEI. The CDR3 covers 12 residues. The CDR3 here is CASSDGSDTQYF.

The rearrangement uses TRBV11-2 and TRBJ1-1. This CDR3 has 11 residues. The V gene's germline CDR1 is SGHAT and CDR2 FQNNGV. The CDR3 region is CASSVWREAFF.

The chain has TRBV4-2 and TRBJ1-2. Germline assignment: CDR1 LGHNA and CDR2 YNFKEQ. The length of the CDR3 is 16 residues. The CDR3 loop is CASSQDTEPGYYGYTF.

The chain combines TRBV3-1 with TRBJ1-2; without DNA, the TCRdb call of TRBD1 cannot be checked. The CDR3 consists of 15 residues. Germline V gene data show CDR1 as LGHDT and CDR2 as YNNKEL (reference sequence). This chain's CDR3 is CASSQDIGQLVSYTF.

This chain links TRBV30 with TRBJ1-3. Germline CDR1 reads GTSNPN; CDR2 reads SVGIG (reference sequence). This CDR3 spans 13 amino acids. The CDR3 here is CAWSRTSGNTIYF.

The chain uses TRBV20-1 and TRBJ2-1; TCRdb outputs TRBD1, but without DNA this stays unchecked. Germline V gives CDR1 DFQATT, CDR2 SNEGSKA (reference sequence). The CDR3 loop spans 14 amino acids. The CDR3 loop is CSAKQALYFNEQFF.

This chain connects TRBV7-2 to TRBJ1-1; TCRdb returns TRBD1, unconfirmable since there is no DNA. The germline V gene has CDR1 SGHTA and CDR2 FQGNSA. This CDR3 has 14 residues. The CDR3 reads CASSFTGQVTEAFF.

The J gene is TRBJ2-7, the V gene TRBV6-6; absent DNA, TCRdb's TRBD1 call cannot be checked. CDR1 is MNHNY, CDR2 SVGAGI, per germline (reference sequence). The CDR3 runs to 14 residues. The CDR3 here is CASSYLQGVYEQYF.

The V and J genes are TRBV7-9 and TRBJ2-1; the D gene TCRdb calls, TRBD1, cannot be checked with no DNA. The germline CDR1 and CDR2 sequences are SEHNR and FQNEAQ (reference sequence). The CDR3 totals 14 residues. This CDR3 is CASSREGDISEQFF.

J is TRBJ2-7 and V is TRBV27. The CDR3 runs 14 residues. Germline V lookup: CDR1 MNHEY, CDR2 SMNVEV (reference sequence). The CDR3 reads CASSLGSKWYEQYF.

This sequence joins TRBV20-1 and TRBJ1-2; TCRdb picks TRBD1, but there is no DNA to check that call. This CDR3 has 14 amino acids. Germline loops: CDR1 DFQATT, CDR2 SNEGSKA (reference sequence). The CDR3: CSARARTLNYGYTF.

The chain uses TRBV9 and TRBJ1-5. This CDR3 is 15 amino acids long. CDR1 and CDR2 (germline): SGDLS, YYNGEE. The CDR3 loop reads CASSVGPEGNQPQHF.

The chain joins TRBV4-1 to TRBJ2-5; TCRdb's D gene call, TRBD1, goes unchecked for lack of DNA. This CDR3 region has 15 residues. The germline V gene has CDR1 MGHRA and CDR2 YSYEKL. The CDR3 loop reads CASSPGRPYQETQYF.

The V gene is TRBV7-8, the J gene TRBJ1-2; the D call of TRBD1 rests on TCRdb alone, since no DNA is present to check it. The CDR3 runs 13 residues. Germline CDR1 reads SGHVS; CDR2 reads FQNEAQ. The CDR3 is CASSPYSGYGYTF.

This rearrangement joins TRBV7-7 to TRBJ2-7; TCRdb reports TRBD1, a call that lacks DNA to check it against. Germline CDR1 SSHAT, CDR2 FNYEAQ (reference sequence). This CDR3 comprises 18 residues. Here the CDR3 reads CASSLARFWKWGSYEQYF.

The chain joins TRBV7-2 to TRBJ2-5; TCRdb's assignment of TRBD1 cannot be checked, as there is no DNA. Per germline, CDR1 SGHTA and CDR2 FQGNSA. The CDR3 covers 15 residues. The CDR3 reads CASSVQGAYQETQYF.

CDR3 residues: CASSSSPGDFYGYTF. The gene calls are TRBV5-1 and TRBJ1-2; no DNA is available, so the TRBD1 call from TCRdb remains unchecked. Looked up from germline, CDR1 is SGHRS and CDR2 is YFSETQ. The CDR3 consists of 15 residues.

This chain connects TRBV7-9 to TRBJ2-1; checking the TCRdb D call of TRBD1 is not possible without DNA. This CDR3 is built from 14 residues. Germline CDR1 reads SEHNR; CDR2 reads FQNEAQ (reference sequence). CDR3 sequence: CASSLDSGSGEQFF.

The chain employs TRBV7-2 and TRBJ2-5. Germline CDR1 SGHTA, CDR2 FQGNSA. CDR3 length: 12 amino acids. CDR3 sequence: CASSQYQETQYF.

Here the CDR3 reads CASSLDGRVASGNTIYF. The chain combines TRBV5-1 with TRBJ1-3. The CDR3 is 17 residues long. CDR1 is SGHRS and CDR2 is YFSETQ in the germline V gene.

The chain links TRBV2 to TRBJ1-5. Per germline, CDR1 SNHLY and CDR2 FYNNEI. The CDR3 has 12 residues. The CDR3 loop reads CASRSGSQPQHF.

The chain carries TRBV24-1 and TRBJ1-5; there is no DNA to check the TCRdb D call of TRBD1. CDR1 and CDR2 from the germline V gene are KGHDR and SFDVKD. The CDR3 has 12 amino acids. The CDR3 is CATSAPGQPQHF.

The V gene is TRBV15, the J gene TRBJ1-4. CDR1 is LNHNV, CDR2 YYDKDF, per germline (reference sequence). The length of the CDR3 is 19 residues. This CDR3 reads CATSRDREVVDWTNEKLFF.

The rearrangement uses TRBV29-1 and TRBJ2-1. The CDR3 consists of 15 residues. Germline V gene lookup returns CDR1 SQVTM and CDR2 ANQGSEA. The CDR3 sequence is CSVEVLQRDYNEQFF.

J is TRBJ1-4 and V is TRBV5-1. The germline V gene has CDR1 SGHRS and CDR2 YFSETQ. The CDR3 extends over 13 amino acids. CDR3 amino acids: CASSVGPNEKLFF.

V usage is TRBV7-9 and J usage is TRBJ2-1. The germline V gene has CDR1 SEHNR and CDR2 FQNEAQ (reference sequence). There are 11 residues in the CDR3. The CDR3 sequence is CASSGFNEQFF. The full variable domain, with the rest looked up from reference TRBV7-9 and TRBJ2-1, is DTGVSQNPRHKITKRGQNVTFRCDPISEHNRLYWYRQTLGQGPEFLTYFQNEAQLEKSRLLSDRFSAERPKGSFSTLEIQRTEQGDSAMYLCASSGFNEQFFGPGTRLTVL.